This T cell receptor beta chain was retrieved from a study of blood T cell repertoires in COVID-19. Across the study: Collection of acute and convalescent COVID-19 samples took place in the United States, Italy and Spain. PBMCs, B-cell-depleted T cells, or T cells were the source of the cDNA or gDNA that made up the material.

The CDR3 spans 15 residues. Trimming removed 2 bases from V and 5 bases from J; junction bases left unmatched: 4. Germline V gene data show CDR1 as SGHDT and CDR2 as YYEEEE. As handled by the study authors: The authors estimated nucleated cell counts from reference gene primer amplification. Only in-frame clones appear in the TCRdb table, and some are missing; sequencing was by immunoSEQ multiplex PCR. V and J calls and clone size are those listed in that table; D and trimming were worked out from the DNA. The sample includes 97,000 or so clones, 75% to 95% seen only once; the top ten take 3.5% to 4.5%. For this clone: Additional DNA sequences in this sample encode the identical CDR3.

This receptor was taken from a man aged 18 to 29 with acute or convalescent COVID-19. The sequenced sample consisted of peripheral blood. V is TRBV5-6 and J is TRBJ2-2, with TRBD2 matching over 9 bases. The CDR3 nucleotides are TGTGCCAGCAGCTTATTGCTAGCGGGGACCGGGGAGCTGTTTTTT. Its protein is CASSLLLAGTGELFF.